Detailed here is one T cell receptor (beta chain). Its antigen is not identified. This record comes from a study of cytomegalovirus exposure and HLA in healthy donors. Study summary: For the roughly 370 genotyped donors, 75% to 90% fell within the Caucasian-associated ancestry cluster.

Germline CDR1 reads KGHSH; CDR2 reads LQKENI. Germline trimming cut 3 bases from V and 0 bases from J; bases unmatched to any gene: 0. This CDR3 is 14 amino acids long. Whole-study findings and limits: Researchers had no immune exposure information except CMV serostatus available. The authors later linked a missense DCLRE1C variant to TCR beta V- and J-gene trimming.

PCR amplification relied on 60 Vbeta primers (plus 13 Jbeta primers). The assay was immunoSEQ multiplex PCR, and TCRdb's table has in-frame clones only and misses some. This sample has fewer than 150,000 clones; just under 85% occur once, and the top ten carry about 3.9%. The chain employs TRBV18 and TRBJ2-3; 7 bases are a match to TRBD2. Sequencing input: PBMCs. The source of this sequence is a man between 35 and 55 years old in good health and CMV-seropositive. The CDR3 region is CASSPGGSTDTQYF. DNA for the CDR3: TGTGCCAGCTCACCCGGGGGGAGCACAGATACGCAGTATTTT.